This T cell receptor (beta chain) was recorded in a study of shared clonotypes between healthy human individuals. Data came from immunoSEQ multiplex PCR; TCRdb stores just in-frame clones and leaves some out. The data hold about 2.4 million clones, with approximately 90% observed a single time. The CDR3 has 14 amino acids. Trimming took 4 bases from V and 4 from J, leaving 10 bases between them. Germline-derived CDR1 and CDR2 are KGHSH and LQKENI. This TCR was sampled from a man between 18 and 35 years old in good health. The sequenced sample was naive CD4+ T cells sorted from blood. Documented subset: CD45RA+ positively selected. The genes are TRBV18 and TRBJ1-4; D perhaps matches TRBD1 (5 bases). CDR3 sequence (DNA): TGTGCCAGCTCACAAACGGGGGTTAATGAAAAACTGTTTTTT. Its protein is CASSQTGVNEKLFF. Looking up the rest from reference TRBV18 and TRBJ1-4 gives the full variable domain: NAGVMQNPRHLVRRRGQEARLRCSPMKGHSHVYWYRQLPEEGLKFMVYLQKENIIDESGMPKERFSAEFPKEGPSILRIQQVVRGDSAAYFCASSQTGVNEKLFFGSGTQLSVL.